Following are 17 T cell receptor beta chains from one sample sequenced in a study of T cells in women clearing cervical HPV infection. This table comes from immunoSEQ multiplex PCR, and its TCRdb copy is limited to in-frame clones, with some not included. The table for this sample gives over 45,000 clones. The sequenced sample consisted of blood buffy coat. The receptors derive from a woman between 18 and 75 years old with a cervical HPV16 infection that either progressed to CIN3+ or cleared (not recorded which).

As concerns this clone: The read ends 3 residues shy of where the CDR3 ends; the end is completed using the germline J gene. The rearrangement joins TRBV10-3 to TRBJ2-7; no clear D gene. CDR1 and CDR2 from the germline V gene are ENHRY and SYGVKD. V shed 5 bases and J shed 0 bases, with 11 bases lying between them. This CDR3 contains 14 residues. The covered CDR3 bases are TGTGCCATCAGTCCGGCGGTGGTCTCCTACGAG. Its translation: CAISPAVVSYE. The full-length CDR3 reads as CAISPAVVSYEQYF.

A remark on this clone: The read comes to an end 3 residues before the CDR3 does, leaving the germline J gene to fill in the end. The chain links TRBV5-1 to TRBJ2-5; no clear D. Per the germline V gene, CDR1 is SGHRS and CDR2 is YFSETQ. The V and J ends lost 5 bases and 4 bases respectively, with 21 bases between them. The CDR3 totals 16 residues. This CDR3 is CASRSWFVRSGETQYF. CDR3 bases read: TGCGCCAGCAGGTCATGGTTCGTTCGGTCTGGAGAGACC.

Note on this clone: At one end the junction does not follow the germline gene, possibly because of a read error. The CDR3 goes on 3 residues after the read ends, and that part is filled in from the germline J gene. The chain carries TRBV4-2 and TRBJ1-6, with D perhaps matching TRBD1 (6 bases). This CDR3 is built from 16 residues. CDR1 and CDR2 from the germline V gene are LGHNA and YNFKEQ. The part of the CDR3 DNA that was read is TGCGCCAGCAGCCCCCAGGGACACCCATATAATTCACCC. Its protein product is CASSPQGHPYNSP. The whole CDR3 sequence is CASSPQGHPYNSPLHF.

As concerns this clone: The read terminates 3 residues ahead of where the CDR3 ends, so the germline J gene completes it. V and J are TRBV28 and TRBJ1-4; D may be TRBD1 (6 bases). This CDR3 is built from 15 residues. Trimming pared 4 bases from V and 5 bases from J, leaving 14 bases between. Germline CDR1 MDHEN, CDR2 SYDVKM. This chain's CDR3 is CASSSGTWTNEKLFF. CDR3 bases read: TGTGCCAGCAGTTCCGGGACATGGACGAATGAAAAA.

Concerning this clone itself: Read coverage stops 3 residues before the CDR3 terminus; the germline J gene supplies the remainder. The chain joins TRBV5-1 to TRBJ2-7; 10 bases agree with TRBD1. Trimming took 4 bases from V and 4 from J; bases not matched to a gene: 2. The length of the CDR3 is 13 residues. Germline assignment: CDR1 SGHRS and CDR2 YFSETQ. CDR3 region: CASSPDRGYEQYF. The sequenced part of the CDR3 DNA is TGCGCCAGCAGCCCGGACAGGGGGTACGAG.

A word on this clone: The CDR3 end lies 3 residues beyond the end of the read and is filled in from the germline J gene. The J gene is TRBJ1-6, the V gene TRBV20-1; 7 bases agree with TRBD1. Germline CDR1 and CDR2: DFQATT and SNEGSKA (reference sequence). V was pared by 5 bases and J by 9 bases, with 7 bases of the junction left unmatched. This CDR3 has 13 residues. The CDR3 sequence: CSAFDRESSPLHF. The covered CDR3 bases are TGCAGTGCTTTCGACAGGGAAAGTTCACCC.

Concerning this clone: The read halts 3 residues ahead of the CDR3 end, with the missing end drawn from the germline J gene. J is TRBJ2-2 and V is TRBV19; TRBD1 agrees at 10 bases. V lost 9 bases to trimming and J lost 5 bases; unmatched junction nucleotides: 6. This CDR3 comprises 14 residues. Per the germline V gene, CDR1 is LNHDA and CDR2 is SQIVND (reference sequence). The sequenced part of the CDR3 DNA is TGTGCCAGCAAGGACAGGGGGGGGACCGGGGAG. Translated, it gives CASKDRGGTGE. The whole CDR3 protein reads CASKDRGGTGELFF.

With regard to this clone: The CDR3 end falls 3 residues outside the read, so it is completed with the germline J gene. This chain uses TRBV11-1 with TRBJ2-5; D not resolved. The V gene lost 5 bases and the J gene lost 0 bases, with 4 bases spanning the gap. Germline V gene lookup returns CDR1 SGHAT and CDR2 FQDESV (reference sequence). The CDR3 length is 12 residues. The CDR3 here is CASSQNQETQYF. Incomplete CDR3 DNA: TGTGCCAGCAGCCAGAACCAAGAGACC.

Worth noting for this clone: The read comes to an end 3 residues before the CDR3 does, leaving the germline J gene to fill in the end. Other DNA sequences in the sample encode the same CDR3. V is TRBV20-1 and J is TRBJ1-3, with D hard to call. This CDR3 has 13 residues. Trimming removed 5 bases from V and 0 bases from J, with 8 bases in between. Germline values: CDR1 DFQATT, CDR2 SNEGSKA (reference sequence). The DNA read from the CDR3 is TGCAGTGCTTCAGTGAGCTCTGGAAACACC. Its protein product is CSASVSSGNT. The complete CDR3 sequence is CSASVSSGNTIYF.

For this clone: Coverage ceases 3 residues before the CDR3 finishes, and the germline J gene fills in the end. The chain links TRBV12-3 or TRBV12-4 to TRBJ2-3; D not certain. This CDR3 region has 12 residues. The V gene lost 3 bases and the J gene lost 2 bases, with 3 bases spanning the gap. CDR3 DNA, as far as it was read: TGTGCCAGCAGTTTTTACACAGATACG. Translating it yields CASSFYTDT. The whole CDR3 is CASSFYTDTQYF.

On this clone: Read coverage stops 3 residues before the CDR3 terminus; the germline J gene supplies the remainder. The chain recombines TRBV28 with TRBJ2-1, with TRBD1 as a possible D gene (6 bases). Trimming removed 3 bases at V and 7 bases at J, with 16 bases between. Germline loops: CDR1 MDHEN, CDR2 SYDVKM. The CDR3 is 15 amino acids. The sequenced part of the CDR3 DNA is TGTGCCAGCAGTTTGGTCAGGGGATTTGTAAATGAG. It encodes CASSLVRGFVNE. The whole CDR3 is CASSLVRGFVNEQFF.

Comment on this clone: The DNA ends 3 residues before the CDR3 does, and the rest of the CDR3 is filled in from the germline J gene. This chain connects TRBV6-2 or TRBV6-3 to TRBJ1-6, with a tentative D call TRBD1 (5 bases). The CDR3 totals 17 residues. Trimming pared 2 bases from V and 8 bases from J, leaving 19 bases between. The V gene's germline CDR1 is MNHEY and CDR2 SVGEGT. CDR3 DNA (partial): TGTGCCAGCAGTTACCATTTCGAGGGGCTAAGGGATTCACCC. This translates into CASSYHFEGLRDSP. In full, the CDR3 reads CASSYHFEGLRDSPLHF.

Incomplete CDR3 DNA: TGTGCCAGCAGTGATTCGGGGGGCGCTCATCAGCCC. The encoded protein is CASSDSGGAHQP. The entire CDR3 reads CASSDSGGAHQPQHF. V and J are TRBV6-1 and TRBJ1-5, with a tentative D call TRBD1 (6 bases). The read terminates 3 residues ahead of where the CDR3 ends, so the germline J gene completes it. The CDR3 loop spans 15 amino acids. The V gene's germline CDR1 is MNHNS and CDR2 SASEGT. The ends were cut back, 3 bases at V and 5 bases at J, with 14 bases in the middle.

Notes on this clone: The sequence runs out 3 residues before the end of the CDR3; the remainder is reconstructed from the germline J gene. This chain links TRBV7-6 with TRBJ1-3, with D tentatively TRBD1 (5 bases). CDR1 and CDR2 (germline): SGHVS, FNYEAQ. The V end was cut by 1 base, the J end by 0 bases, with 10 bases between. The CDR3 length is 16 residues. CDR3 DNA (partial): TGTGCCAGCAGCTTAGGGGTGGACATCTCTGGAAACACC. Protein product: CASSLGVDISGNT. The complete CDR3 protein is CASSLGVDISGNTIYF.

Regarding this clone: The read ends 3 residues shy of where the CDR3 ends; the end is completed using the germline J gene. The gene calls are TRBV20-1 and TRBJ1-6; D call uncertain. The germline V gene has CDR1 DFQATT and CDR2 SNEGSKA (reference sequence). The germline V and J ends were trimmed by 4 bases and 12 bases, with 13 bases remaining between them. This CDR3 is 12 amino acids long. The CDR3 sequence is CSAIFAGKPLHF. The DNA read from the CDR3 is TGCAGTGCTATCTTTGCGGGTAAACCC.

Concerning this clone: The read stops 3 residues short of the end of the CDR3; the missing end is completed from the germline J gene. The rearrangement links TRBV28 to TRBJ2-1; tentative D call: TRBD2 (6 bases). V was cut by 6 bases and J by 2 bases, with 17 bases left in between. The CDR3 contains 16 residues. Germline lookup yields CDR1 MDHEN and CDR2 SYDVKM. The CDR3 loop is CASRTKPGLPYNEQFF. The CDR3 bases that were read are TGTGCCAGCAGGACGAAACCGGGACTTCCCTACAATGAG.

Regarding this clone: The CDR3 end is not reached by the read, which stops 3 residues before it; the germline J gene fills it in. This chain uses TRBV2 with TRBJ1-2, with D uncertain. This CDR3 contains 14 residues. V was shortened by 4 bases and J by 2 bases, with 11 bases between the two germline ends. Germline values: CDR1 SNHLY, CDR2 FYNNEI. The CDR3: CASSVAAPNYGYTF. CDR3 DNA (partial): TGTGCCAGCAGTGTTGCAGCGCCAAACTATGGC.